This T cell receptor beta chain was identified during a study of blood T cell repertoires in COVID-19. Study-level information: Italy, Spain and the United States were the sources of the convalescent and acute COVID-19 samples. PBMCs, B-cell-depleted T cells, or T cells were the source of the cDNA or gDNA that made up the material.

The ends were cut back, 6 bases at V and 6 bases at J, with 12 bases in the middle. CDR1 is MDHEN and CDR2 is SYDVKM in the germline V gene. CDR3 length equals 12 residues. Study processing details: Nucleated cell counts were estimated from reference gene primer amplification. This table comes from immunoSEQ multiplex PCR, and its TCRdb copy is limited to in-frame clones, with some not included. The V and J calls and clone size come from that table; D and trimming were worked out from the DNA. The data contain 90,000 to 120,000 clones, roughly 92% of them singletons. The chain uses TRBV28 and TRBJ2-7; tentative D call: TRBD1 (5 bases). Sequenced sample: peripheral blood. The TCR originated in a man in his 70s with acute or convalescent COVID-19. CDR3 DNA: TGTGCCAGCAGACCCCCCCAGGGCGAGCAGTACTTC. Translated, it gives CASRPPQGEQYF.